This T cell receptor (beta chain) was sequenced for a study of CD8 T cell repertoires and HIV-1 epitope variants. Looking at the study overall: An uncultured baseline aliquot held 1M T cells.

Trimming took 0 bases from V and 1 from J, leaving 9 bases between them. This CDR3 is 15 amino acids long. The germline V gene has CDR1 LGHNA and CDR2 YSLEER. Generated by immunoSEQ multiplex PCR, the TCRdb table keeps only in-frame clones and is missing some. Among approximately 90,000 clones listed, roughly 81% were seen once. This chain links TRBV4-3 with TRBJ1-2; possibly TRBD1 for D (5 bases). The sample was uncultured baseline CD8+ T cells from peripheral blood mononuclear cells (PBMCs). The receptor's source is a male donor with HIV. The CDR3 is CASSQEGQGNYGYTF. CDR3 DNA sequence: TGCGCCAGCAGCCAAGAGGGCCAGGGTAACTATGGCTACACCTTC.